A single sample gave rise to the 22 T cell receptor beta chains below, sequenced in a study of T cell responses to AZD1222 COVID-19 vaccine. Data came from immunoSEQ multiplex PCR; TCRdb stores just in-frame clones and leaves some out. The table shows 55,000 to 85,000 clones, with around 83% occurring only once. This sample comprised peripheral blood, obtained on day 0 of AZD1222 vaccination. These receptors came from an adult in good health.

The rearrangement links TRBV5-1 to TRBJ1-1; 7 bases are a match to TRBD1. Unmatched junction bases numbered 13, after V lost 7 bases and J lost 4 bases. This CDR3 region has 15 residues. Per germline, CDR1 SGHRS and CDR2 YFSETQ. The CDR3 nucleotides are TGCGCCAGCTTCCCCGGGACAGCGGGGGGCACTGAAGCTTTCTTT. Protein sequence: CASFPGTAGGTEAFF. Variable domain in full (rest from reference TRBV5-1 and TRBJ1-1): KAGVTQTPRYLIKTRGQQVTLSCSPISGHRSVSWYQQTPGQGLQFLFEYFSETQRNKGNFPGRFSGRQFSNSRSEMNVSTLELGDSALYLCASFPGTAGGTEAFFGQGTRLTVV.

The rearrangement links TRBV11-2 to TRBJ2-2; D remains unclear. Per the germline V gene, CDR1 is SGHAT and CDR2 is FQNNGV. The CDR3 runs to 14 residues. Trimming removed 3 bases from V and 1 base from J, with 6 bases in between. CDR3 residues: CASSFTENTGELFF. CDR3 coding DNA: TGTGCCAGCAGCTTTACAGAGAACACCGGGGAGCTGTTTTTT.

This clone came up once. The rearrangement links TRBV5-4 to TRBJ2-3; D not certain. V lost 2 bases, J lost 4 bases, and 11 bases lay in between. Per the germline V gene, CDR1 is SGHNT and CDR2 is YYREEE (reference sequence). CDR3 length equals 14 residues. In nucleotides, the CDR3 is TGTGCCAGCAGCTTTGGTAGAATGGCAGATACGCAGTATTTT. Its protein is CASSFGRMADTQYF.

The rearrangement links TRBV5-5 to TRBJ2-7; no clear D. The CDR3 spans 14 residues. CDR1 and CDR2 (germline): SGHKS, YYEKEE (reference sequence). The V and J ends lost 1 base and 3 bases respectively, with 11 bases between them. The DNA of the CDR3 is TGTGCCAGCAGCTTGTTGGCAGAGGACTACGAGCAGTACTTC. It codes for CASSLLAEDYEQYF.

J is TRBJ2-7 and V is TRBV2; the D is unclear. CDR1 is SNHLY and CDR2 is FYNNEI in the germline V gene. Between the trimmed V and J ends, which lost 3 bases and 0 bases, there was a span of 6 bases. The CDR3 length is 13 residues. DNA of the CDR3: TGTGCCAGCAGTGAGGGCAACTCCTACGAGCAGTACTTC. It is translated as CASSEGNSYEQYF. The whole variable domain, remainder taken from reference TRBV2 and TRBJ2-7, is EPEVTQTPSHQVTQMGQEVILRCVPISNHLYFYWYRQILGQKVEFLVSFYNNEISEKSEIFDDQFSVERPDGSNFTLKIRSTKLEDSAMYFCASSEGNSYEQYFGPGTRLTVT.

The chain is built from TRBV2 and TRBJ2-5; 8 bases fit TRBD1. The V segment lost 5 bases and the J segment 4 bases; nucleotides outside the gene matches: 6. Looked up from germline, CDR1 is SNHLY and CDR2 is FYNNEI. CDR3 length: 14 residues. The CDR3 sequence is CASSPSTGAETQYF. CDR3 nucleotide sequence: TGTGCCAGCAGTCCTTCGACAGGGGCAGAGACCCAGTACTTC. The whole variable domain, filled in from reference TRBV2 and TRBJ2-5, reads EPEVTQTPSHQVTQMGQEVILRCVPISNHLYFYWYRQILGQKVEFLVSFYNNEISEKSEIFDDQFSVERPDGSNFTLKIRSTKLEDSAMYFCASSPSTGAETQYFGPGTRLLVL.

The chain couples TRBV4-2 to TRBJ1-1; 10 bases agree with TRBD1. Unmatched junction bases numbered 10, after V lost 2 bases and J lost 7 bases. Germline CDR1 and CDR2: LGHNA and YNFKEQ. The CDR3 covers 16 residues. The CDR3 loop reads CASSQLGTGQGGEAFF. The CDR3 DNA sequence: TGTGCCAGCAGCCAACTCGGTACCGGACAGGGGGGTGAAGCTTTCTTT.

The chain couples TRBV19 to TRBJ2-1; D remains ambiguous. CDR3 length equals 13 residues. Trimming left V 7 bases short and J 4 bases short, with 11 bases between. Per the germline V gene, CDR1 is LNHDA and CDR2 is SQIVND (reference sequence). CDR3: CASTQTEYNEQFF. The CDR3 coding sequence is TGTGCCAGTACCCAAACAGAGTACAATGAGCAGTTCTTC.

The gene calls are TRBV6-6 and TRBJ2-7; TRBD1 is a possible D gene (6 bases). The CDR3 is made up of 16 amino acids. Germline V gives CDR1 MNHNY, CDR2 SVGAGI (reference sequence). The V end lost 6 bases, the J end lost 9 bases, and 27 bases lay between the germline ends. CDR3 sequence reads: CASRPRATGPLQGQYF. Here the CDR3 DNA reads TGTGCCAGCAGGCCCAGGGCGACAGGTCCCCTCCAGGGGCAGTACTTC.

The chain joins TRBV9 to TRBJ2-1; D may correspond to TRBD1 or TRBD2 (6 bases each). Germline V lookup: CDR1 SGDLS, CDR2 YYNGEE. The V end lost 4 bases, the J end lost 8 bases, and 19 bases lay between the germline ends. The CDR3 totals 15 residues. This chain's CDR3 is CASSPRGGREDEQFF. CDR3 bases: TGTGCCAGCAGCCCCCGTGGGGGGCGAGAGGATGAGCAGTTCTTC.

A note on this clone: This sample includes further DNA sequences coding for the same CDR3. This chain links TRBV30 with TRBJ2-7; no reliable D call. V was trimmed by 3 bases and J by 1 base, leaving 7 bases between them. Germline V CDR1 and CDR2: GTSNPN, SVGIG (reference sequence). The CDR3 runs to 12 residues. The CDR3 sequence is CAWSPGSYEQYF. Written as DNA, the CDR3 is TGTGCCTGGAGCCCAGGATCCTACGAGCAGTACTTC.

This clone occurred a few times. The chain has TRBV2 and TRBJ2-1; TRBD1 matches at 8 bases. Germline V lookup: CDR1 SNHLY, CDR2 FYNNEI. The V segment lost 4 bases and the J segment 7 bases; nucleotides outside the gene matches: 6. This CDR3 spans 14 amino acids. As DNA, the CDR3 is TGTGCCAGCAGTGGGTGGCAGGGGGCGAATGAGCAGTTCTTC. This sequence encodes CASSGWQGANEQFF.

This clone was observed a single time. The J gene is TRBJ1-2, the V gene TRBV28, with D possibly being TRBD1 (5 bases). Trimming removed 10 bases from V and 8 bases from J, with 17 bases in between. CDR1 MDHEN and CDR2 SYDVKM come from the germline V gene. The CDR3 consists of 12 residues. CDR3 nucleotides: TGTGCCATCTGGGGCAGGCATGGCGGCTACACCTTC. Amino acid sequence: CAIWGRHGGYTF.

V is TRBV6-2 or TRBV6-3 and J is TRBJ2-6, with 9 bases identical to TRBD1. Germline V gives CDR1 MNHEY, CDR2 SVGEGT. CDR3 length: 18 amino acids. The ends lost 5 bases at V and 0 bases at J; junction bases unmatched: 8. CDR3 sequence: CASSKPGQGASGANVLTF. The CDR3 DNA reads TGTGCCAGCAGTAAACCGGGACAGGGAGCCTCTGGGGCCAACGTCCTGACTTTC.

This clone was found a few times. J is TRBJ1-1 and V is TRBV11-2, with D possibly matching TRBD1 (5 bases). From germline, CDR1 is SGHAT and CDR2 FQNNGV. CDR3 size: 16 residues. The V and J ends lost 7 bases and 0 bases respectively, with 18 bases between them. In DNA, the CDR3 is TGTGCCAGCAACCGGGGGGTCAGGAGGGTGAACACTGAAGCTTTCTTT. Encoded protein: CASNRGVRRVNTEAFF.

The J gene is TRBJ1-1, the V gene TRBV6-6; D perhaps matches TRBD1 (6 bases). Germline V gives CDR1 MNHNY, CDR2 SVGAGI (reference sequence). V lost 2 bases and J lost 2, with 9 bases in between. The CDR3 loop spans 14 amino acids. For the CDR3, the DNA is TGTGCCAGCAGTTACGGGGGGGCCAACACTGAAGCTTTCTTT. Translation gives CASSYGGANTEAFF.

In DNA form, the CDR3 reads TGTGCCATCACCGCCCCGGAAAACACCGGGGAGCTGTTTTTT. It is translated as CAITAPENTGELFF. This rearrangement joins TRBV10-3 to TRBJ2-2; D is undetermined. This CDR3 is 14 amino acids long. The germline V and J ends were trimmed by 7 bases and 2 bases, with 11 bases remaining between them. Per the germline V gene, CDR1 is ENHRY and CDR2 is SYGVKD.

This CDR3 is CASSSGTGDSGNTIYF. The CDR3 coding sequence is TGCGCCAGCAGCTCGGGGACAGGGGATTCTGGAAACACCATATATTTT. The chain recombines TRBV5-1 with TRBJ1-3; 10 nucleotides match TRBD1. V dropped 3 bases and J dropped 1; count of bases not matched to a gene: 4. The CDR3 runs to 16 residues. Germline V gives CDR1 SGHRS, CDR2 YFSETQ.

This chain uses TRBV7-9 with TRBJ2-6, with a tentative D call TRBD2 (6 bases). V shed 5 bases and J shed 2 bases, with 16 bases lying between them. Per the germline V gene, CDR1 is SEHNR and CDR2 is FQNEAQ (reference sequence). The CDR3 runs 17 residues. CDR3 coding DNA: TGTGCCAGCAGCCCGGGAGAGGGTACGGCTGGGGCCAACGTCCTGACTTTC. Protein product: CASSPGEGTAGANVLTF. The whole variable domain, remainder taken from reference TRBV7-9 and TRBJ2-6, is DTGVSQNPRHKITKRGQNVTFRCDPISEHNRLYWYRQTLGQGPEFLTYFQNEAQLEKSRLLSDRFSAERPKGSFSTLEIQRTEQGDSAMYLCASSPGEGTAGANVLTFGAGSRLTVL.

This clone was seen only once. The chain combines TRBV28 with TRBJ1-4; D uncertain. CDR1 MDHEN and CDR2 SYDVKM come from the germline V gene. The CDR3 spans 11 residues. The V end was cut by 1 base, the J end by 13 bases, with 7 bases between. As DNA, the CDR3 is TGTGCCAGCAGTTTATCCCGAGGACTGTTTTTT. Its translation is CASSLSRGLFF. Drawing the rest from reference TRBV28 and TRBJ1-4, the complete variable domain is DVKVTQSSRYLVKRTGEKVFLECVQDMDHENMFWYRQDPGLGLRLIYFSYDVKMKEKGDIPEGYSVSREKKERFSLILESASTNQTSMYLCASSLSRGLFFGSGTQLSVL.

V usage is TRBV3-1 (or the pseudogene TRBV3-2) and J usage is TRBJ2-3; no clear D gene. From germline, CDR1 is LGHDT and CDR2 YNNKEL (reference sequence). Trimming took off 4 bases at V and 6 bases at J, with 8 bases between the two ends. There are 12 residues in the CDR3. The CDR3 loop is CASSPSLDTQYF. The CDR3 bases are TGTGCCAGCAGCCCGTCTTTGGATACGCAGTATTTT.

J is TRBJ1-2 and V is TRBV28; no definite D call. In germline, CDR1 is MDHEN, CDR2 SYDVKM. CDR3 length: 16 amino acids. Trimming took off 6 bases at V and 4 bases at J, with 21 bases between the two ends. The CDR3: CASSPGWSAGSYGYTF. The CDR3 DNA reads as TGTGCCAGCAGCCCGGGGTGGTCAGCGGGAAGCTATGGCTACACCTTC.